Listed below are T cell receptor beta chains from one sample, sequenced in a study of cytomegalovirus exposure and HLA in healthy donors. Profiling relied on immunoSEQ multiplex PCR, and the TCRdb table lists in-frame clones only, not all of them. The sample has about 220,000 clones, nearly 80% seen once; the top ten hold approximately 2%. What was sequenced was PBMCs. These receptors all stem from a male donor in good health and CMV-seronegative. Both conserved end residues are part of each CDR3. Each record gives: J gene, V gene, clone size, D gene, CDR3 DNA, CDR3 protein. A D gene is named only where the DNA matches it firmly. Where a row states a size, it is once, few, many or the class of an expanded clone; other rows omit it.

j_gene: TRBJ1-3
v_gene: TRBV6-5
abundance: .
d_gene: .
CDR3nt: TGTGCCAGCAGCCTCGGAAACACCATATATTTT
CDR3aa: CASSLGNTIYF

j_gene: TRBJ1-2
v_gene: TRBV7-9
abundance: .
d_gene: TRBD1
CDR3nt: TGTGCCAGCATCCAAGCGGGACAGGGATTTGGCTACACCTTC
CDR3aa: CASIQAGQGFGYTF

j_gene: TRBJ1-4
v_gene: TRBV5-6
abundance: .
d_gene: .
CDR3nt: TGTGCCAGCAGCGATATCAGGGGTCACCTTGCAACTAATGAAAAACTGTTTTTT
CDR3aa: CASSDIRGHLATNEKLFF

j_gene: TRBJ2-7
v_gene: TRBV7-3
abundance: few
d_gene: .
CDR3nt: TGTGCCAGCAGCTCCTACCAGGGTTACGAGCAGTACTTC
CDR3aa: CASSSYQGYEQYF

j_gene: TRBJ1-2
v_gene: TRBV5-6
abundance: .
d_gene: TRBD1
CDR3nt: TGTGCCAGCAGCCCAATCGGGACAGGGGGGTGGTTCGGCTACACCTTC
CDR3aa: CASSPIGTGGWFGYTF

j_gene: TRBJ1-1
v_gene: TRBV6-5
abundance: once
d_gene: TRBD1
CDR3nt: TGTGCCAGCAGTTATACGTGGGCAGGGGGCGACACTGAAGCTTTCTTT
CDR3aa: CASSYTWAGGDTEAFF

j_gene: TRBJ1-5
v_gene: TRBV5-6
abundance: .
d_gene: TRBD1
CDR3nt: TGTGCCAGCAGCGACGGGACAGGGGGGAATCAGCCCCAGCATTTT
CDR3aa: CASSDGTGGNQPQHF

j_gene: TRBJ2-7
v_gene: TRBV27
abundance: .
d_gene: .
CDR3nt: TGTGCCAGCAGCCCCCGGAGGGGATTGGCGGGATACGAGCAGTACTTC
CDR3aa: CASSPRRGLAGYEQYF

j_gene: TRBJ2-1
v_gene: TRBV27
abundance: .
d_gene: TRBD2
CDR3nt: TGTGCCAGCAGTTTGGCTAGCGGCTTGGGGGAGCAGTTCTTC
CDR3aa: CASSLASGLGEQFF

j_gene: TRBJ2-7
v_gene: TRBV7-3
abundance: .
d_gene: TRBD2
CDR3nt: TGTGCCAGCAGCTTATGGGGCGGGGGAATTTCCTACGAGCAGTACTTC
CDR3aa: CASSLWGGGISYEQYF

j_gene: TRBJ2-7
v_gene: TRBV13
abundance: .
d_gene: TRBD2
CDR3nt: TGTGCCAGCAGCTTACAGCGGGGGGGCTACGAGCAGTACTTC
CDR3aa: CASSLQRGGYEQYF

j_gene: TRBJ2-7
v_gene: TRBV2
abundance: .
d_gene: .
CDR3nt: TGTGCCAGCATAACGACGTCGGGCTACGAGCAGTACTTC
CDR3aa: CASITTSGYEQYF

j_gene: TRBJ1-1
v_gene: TRBV6-1
abundance: .
d_gene: .
CDR3nt: TGTGCCAGCAGTGAAGCAGCGGAAATTGAAGCGCAGCTTTTT
CDR3aa: CASSEAAEIEAQLF

j_gene: TRBJ1-2
v_gene: TRBV28
abundance: .
d_gene: .
CDR3nt: TGTGCCAGCAGCTCCGCGGGATGGAGTGGCTACACCTTC
CDR3aa: CASSSAGWSGYTF

j_gene: TRBJ1-2
v_gene: TRBV5-6
abundance: .
d_gene: .
CDR3nt: TGTGCCAGCAGCTTGGGGTCCCAGGGAGGCTATGGCTACACCTTC
CDR3aa: CASSLGSQGGYGYTF

j_gene: TRBJ2-2
v_gene: TRBV28
abundance: .
d_gene: .
CDR3nt: TGTGCCACTTCCACCGGGGAGCTGTTTTTT
CDR3aa: CATSTGELFF

j_gene: TRBJ2-3
v_gene: TRBV9
abundance: .
d_gene: TRBD2
CDR3nt: TGTGCCAGCAGCCCTATAGCGGGAGATGTAGATACGCAGTATTTT
CDR3aa: CASSPIAGDVDTQYF

j_gene: TRBJ2-5
v_gene: TRBV29-1
abundance: .
d_gene: .
CDR3nt: TGCAGCGTTGTGGGGCAGGGTAACCAAGAGACCCAGTACTTC
CDR3aa: CSVVGQGNQETQYF

j_gene: TRBJ1-4
v_gene: TRBV10-3
abundance: .
d_gene: TRBD1
CDR3nt: TGTGCCATCAGTCAACCGGGACAGGGAGAAGAAAAACTGTTTTTT
CDR3aa: CAISQPGQGEEKLFF

j_gene: TRBJ2-2
v_gene: TRBV27
abundance: .
d_gene: TRBD1
CDR3nt: TGTGCCAGCAGCTCACCGGGACAGCTAAACACCGGGGAGCTGTTTTTT
CDR3aa: CASSSPGQLNTGELFF

j_gene: TRBJ2-7
v_gene: TRBV7-9
abundance: .
d_gene: TRBD1
CDR3nt: TGTGCCAGCAGCTCCCGGTTCCGGGACAGGGGAACATTATACGAGCAGTACTTC
CDR3aa: CASSSRFRDRGTLYEQYF

j_gene: TRBJ1-2
v_gene: TRBV19
abundance: .
d_gene: .
CDR3nt: TGTGCCAGTAGTATAGGGGCCGGCAGGGGCGTGGATGGCTACACCTTC
CDR3aa: CASSIGAGRGVDGYTF

j_gene: TRBJ2-3
v_gene: TRBV7-2
abundance: .
d_gene: .
CDR3nt: TGTGCCAGCAGCTTAGAGGGGGTATCCGCTAGCACAGATACGCAGTATTTT
CDR3aa: CASSLEGVSASTDTQYF

j_gene: TRBJ1-1
v_gene: TRBV5-4
abundance: .
d_gene: TRBD1
CDR3nt: TGTGCCAGCAGCCCGGGGGGACAGGGGGCCTTCTTT
CDR3aa: CASSPGGQGAFF

j_gene: TRBJ1-1
v_gene: TRBV27
abundance: .
d_gene: .
CDR3nt: TGTGCCAGCAGCATTACAGGGAACACTGAAGCTTTCTTT
CDR3aa: CASSITGNTEAFF

j_gene: TRBJ1-1
v_gene: TRBV29-1
abundance: .
d_gene: .
CDR3nt: TGCAGCGGGGGGGTGGAAGCTTTCTTT
CDR3aa: CSGGVEAFF

j_gene: TRBJ1-1
v_gene: TRBV4-2
abundance: .
d_gene: .
CDR3nt: TGTGCCAGCACCAGGGGCCCTGAAGCTTTCTTT
CDR3aa: CASTRGPEAFF

j_gene: TRBJ1-2
v_gene: TRBV19
abundance: few
d_gene: .
CDR3nt: TGTGCCAGTAGTATAGGGACAGTGCCTGGCTACACCTTC
CDR3aa: CASSIGTVPGYTF

j_gene: TRBJ2-5
v_gene: TRBV27
abundance: .
d_gene: .
CDR3nt: TGTGCCAGCAGTTTAGACGGGAGCCGGGAGCAGTACTTC
CDR3aa: CASSLDGSREQYF

j_gene: TRBJ2-1
v_gene: TRBV2
abundance: .
d_gene: TRBD2
CDR3nt: TGTGCCAGCAGTGCAGCGGGACTAGCGGGGGGGTACAATGAGCAGTTCTTC
CDR3aa: CASSAAGLAGGYNEQFF

j_gene: TRBJ2-5
v_gene: TRBV28
abundance: .
d_gene: TRBD1
CDR3nt: TGTGCCAGCAGTTACCGGGGACAGGGGAAAGAGACCCAGTACTTC
CDR3aa: CASSYRGQGKETQYF

j_gene: TRBJ1-1
v_gene: TRBV6-6
abundance: .
d_gene: .
CDR3nt: TGTGCCAGCAGTTTTTCAGGGTGGAACACTGAAGCTTTCTTT
CDR3aa: CASSFSGWNTEAFF

j_gene: TRBJ2-5
v_gene: TRBV5-1
abundance: .
d_gene: .
CDR3nt: TGCGCCAGCAGCTTAGCCGGGGGACAAGAGACCCAGTACTTC
CDR3aa: CASSLAGGQETQYF

j_gene: TRBJ2-1
v_gene: TRBV27
abundance: .
d_gene: .
CDR3nt: TGTGCCAGCAGAACGCGGATTAACAATGAGCAGTTCTTC
CDR3aa: CASRTRINNEQFF

j_gene: TRBJ1-1
v_gene: TRBV28
abundance: .
d_gene: .
CDR3nt: TGTGCCAGCAGTCCGTGGACAGCAACGAACACTGAAGCTTTCTTT
CDR3aa: CASSPWTATNTEAFF

j_gene: TRBJ1-3
v_gene: TRBV4-3
abundance: .
d_gene: .
CDR3nt: TGCGCCAGCAGCCAAGGATGGCCCAGCTCTGGAAACACCATATATTTT
CDR3aa: CASSQGWPSSGNTIYF

j_gene: TRBJ1-1
v_gene: TRBV27
abundance: .
d_gene: .
CDR3nt: TGTGCCAGCAGTTTATATGCTCTGGGAGCGGCTCCTGAAGCTTTCTTT
CDR3aa: CASSLYALGAAPEAFF

j_gene: TRBJ2-2
v_gene: TRBV7-3
abundance: .
d_gene: .
CDR3nt: TGTGCCAGCAGCTCGGACAGAGTAACCGGGGAGCTGTTTTTT
CDR3aa: CASSSDRVTGELFF

j_gene: TRBJ1-3
v_gene: TRBV5-1
abundance: few
d_gene: .
CDR3nt: TGCGCCAGCAGCCCAGCCGCAGGGGCTGGAAACACCATATATTTT
CDR3aa: CASSPAAGAGNTIYF

j_gene: TRBJ2-7
v_gene: TRBV5-7
abundance: .
d_gene: TRBD1
CDR3nt: TGTGCCAGCAGCTCGGGGACAGGGAGCCCCTGTAGCTACGAGCAGTACTTC
CDR3aa: CASSSGTGSPCSYEQYF

j_gene: TRBJ2-1
v_gene: TRBV5-6
abundance: .
d_gene: TRBD1
CDR3nt: TGTGCCAGCAGCTTGGGGACAGGGGGCATCTACAATGAGCAGTTCTTC
CDR3aa: CASSLGTGGIYNEQFF

j_gene: TRBJ1-2
v_gene: TRBV6-5
abundance: few
d_gene: .
CDR3nt: TGTGCCAGCAGTTGGGCCAATCGCCAGGGTGGCTACACCTTC
CDR3aa: CASSWANRQGGYTF